This T cell receptor beta chain was identified in a study of radiotherapy plus CTLA-4 blockade in lung cancer. Study-wide context: Across the patients, objective responses occurred in about 19%, and disease control in around 31%.

Findings of the study overall: It was early blood T cell clone dynamics, with interferon-beta, that reportedly best predicted response. TCR clones from tumors expanded in blood after radiotherapy plus ipilimumab.

Germline values: CDR1 MDHEN, CDR2 SYDVKM. Trimming shortened V by 6 bases and J by 2 bases, and 14 bases separated the two germline ends. The CDR3 length is 15 residues. TCRdb's table, derived via immunoSEQ multiplex PCR, lists solely in-frame clones and lacks some. This repertoire shows about 97,000 clones, around 79% found once; its top ten account for around 3%. It was focal radiation plus CTLA-4 blockade with ipilimumab that patients with chemo-refractory metastatic non-small-cell lung cancer received. This clone was seen once. Antigen: not known. The sequences come from peripheral blood, collected from a patient treated with radiotherapy plus ipilimumab. The chain couples TRBV28 to TRBJ1-5, with D uncertain. This sequence originates from a human donor with non-small cell lung cancer who had a partial response to radiotherapy plus ipilimumab. Some clones in this sample may be carry-over from other donors' samples. Here the CDR3 DNA reads TGTGCCAGCAGGGTCGGGGTATGGGGCAATCAGCCCCAGCATTTT. Translating it yields CASRVGVWGNQPQHF.